This T cell receptor (beta chain) was captured in a study of T cells in Graves' hyperthyroidism and ophthalmopathy. This clonotype was counted a few times. It was RNA transcripts that yielded the amplified TCR beta CDR3 regions. RT-PCR in the first round (using the HTBI primer set) targeted the TCR CDR3. One entry per CDR3 protein results from TCRdb running MiXCR on the multiplex PCR reads. The table includes about 360,000 distinct CDR3 sequences, 25% detected once. The CDR3 has 14 residues. With V trimmed by 6 bases and J by 6 bases, 8 bases remained unmatched. From germline, CDR1 is MNHEY and CDR2 SMNVEV (reference sequence).

The material sequenced was blood. This TCR came from a man aged 50-60 years with Graves' hyperthyroidism. V usage is TRBV27 and J usage is TRBJ1-2; 9 nucleotides line up with TRBD1. This CDR3 is CASRPWDRVDGYTF. The CDR3 DNA reads TGTGCCAGCAGACCCTGGGACAGGGTCGATGGCTACACCTTC.